A selection of T cell receptor beta chains follows, all from one sample in a study of cytomegalovirus exposure and HLA in healthy donors. Clones were read by immunoSEQ multiplex PCR, and TCRdb kept only the in-frame ones, dropping some. The sample records some 200,000 clones, about 80% being singletons. The sequenced sample consisted of PBMCs. Source of these receptors: a woman in her twenties or thirties in good health and CMV-seronegative. The CDR3 runs from the conserved cysteine through the conserved F or W. D genes are given only for firm matches. Size is omitted from some rows. Given values are once, few, many or a class for expanded clones.

d_gene	v_gene	abundance	j_gene	CDR3nt	CDR3aa
.	TRBV5-1	.	TRBJ2-2	TGCGCCACCCGACGGGGTGCAGGGAACACCGGGGAGCTGTTTTTT	CATRRGAGNTGELFF
.	TRBV6-6	.	TRBJ1-5	TGTGCCAGCAGTAAAGGACAGCTAGGGGGTAATCAGCCCCAGCATTTT	CASSKGQLGGNQPQHF
TRBD1	TRBV7-6	.	TRBJ1-2	TGTGCCAGCAGCCGGCGGACAGGGGGGACGGGTGGGACTTATGGCTACACCTTC	CASSRRTGGTGGTYGYTF
.	TRBV30	.	TRBJ1-1	TGTGCCTCAGGGAAAGCTTTCTTT	CASGKAFF
TRBD2	TRBV7-9	.	TRBJ2-7	TGTGCCAGCAGTCCTAGCGGGGACACCTACGAGCAGTACTTC	CASSPSGDTYEQYF
.	TRBV1	once	TRBJ1-4	TGCACCAGCAGCCATGCCTACAGGGGGAGGAATGAAAAACTGTTTTTT	CTSSHAYRGRNEKLFF
.	TRBV6-4	once	TRBJ1-2	TGTGCCATCAGTGACTCTCAGGGCTTGCAAAATGGCTACACCTTC	CAISDSQGLQNGYTF
TRBD1	TRBV18	.	TRBJ2-6	TGTGCCAGCTCTCACGGGGGACAGGGGGCCCCCATCTCTGGGGCCAACGTCCTGACTTTC	CASSHGGQGAPISGANVLTF
.	TRBV6-1	.	TRBJ1-1	TGTGCCAGCAGGGAATTTTATGGGGCGCGGAACACTGAAGCTTTCTTT	CASREFYGARNTEAFF
TRBD1	TRBV12-5	.	TRBJ1-5	TGTGCTAGTGGTTCCAGGGGGCTGGAGCCCCAGCATTTT	CASGSRGLEPQHF
.	TRBV18	.	TRBJ1-5	TGTGCCAGCTCACCATCTACGGTAGTGAGCAATCAGCCCCAGCATTTT	CASSPSTVVSNQPQHF
.	TRBV27	.	TRBJ2-3	TGTGCCAGCAGTGGCCTTAATGGCGTCAGGGATACGCAGTATTTT	CASSGLNGVRDTQYF
TRBD1	TRBV5-4	.	TRBJ1-2	TGTGCCAGCAGGCTCAGGACAGGGGGCGACTATGGCTACACCTTC	CASRLRTGGDYGYTF
TRBD1	TRBV7-7	.	TRBJ2-5	TGTGCTAGCAGCCCACGGACAGGGGTGGAGACCCAGTACTTC	CASSPRTGVETQYF
.	TRBV19	few	TRBJ1-2	TGTGCCGTGTGGGAGGGCGGCTACACCTTC	CAVWEGGYTF
.	TRBV7-9	.	TRBJ1-4	TGTGCCAGCAGCCCAGACAGGAGGAATGAAAAACTGTTTTTT	CASSPDRRNEKLFF
.	TRBV27	.	TRBJ2-7	TGTGCCAGCAGTTCAACCAGGGCCCACGAGCAGTACTTC	CASSSTRAHEQYF
.	TRBV7-9	.	TRBJ2-5	TGTGCCAGCGCTTCCGACGGGGAGACCCAGTACTTC	CASASDGETQYF
.	TRBV2	.	TRBJ1-2	TGTGCCAGCAGTGGTATCACAGGATACTATGGCTACACCTTC	CASSGITGYYGYTF
TRBD1	TRBV6-5	.	TRBJ1-2	TGTGCCAGCAGGACAGGGGCGCGAGACTATGGCTACACCTTC	CASRTGARDYGYTF
TRBD1	TRBV15	.	TRBJ1-1	TGTGCCACCAGCAGACCACAGGGGGATCACACTGAAGCTTTCTTT	CATSRPQGDHTEAFF
TRBD1	TRBV5-1	few	TRBJ1-1	TGCGCCAGCAGCTCGGGACAGGCGAACACTGAAGCTTTCTTT	CASSSGQANTEAFF
TRBD1	TRBV19	.	TRBJ1-2	TGTGCCAGTAAAAGAACAGGGGACTATGGCTACACCTTC	CASKRTGDYGYTF
.	TRBV27	.	TRBJ1-2	TGTGCCAGCAGTTTCGGGGGGATTGATGGCTACCCCTTC	CASSFGGIDGYPF
.	TRBV10-3	once	TRBJ2-7	TGTGCCATCAGTGACCGGGACAAGACCTACGAGCAGTACTTC	CAISDRDKTYEQYF
TRBD2	TRBV27	.	TRBJ2-1	TGTGCCAGCAGTTCCCCTGAACTAGCGAGTTCCTACAATGAGCAGTTCTTC	CASSSPELASSYNEQFF
.	TRBV2	few	TRBJ1-1	TGTGCCAGCAGTGAGGCGAGGCGTGAAGCTTTCTTT	CASSEARREAFF
TRBD2	TRBV10-3	.	TRBJ2-7	TGTGCCACCGGGACTAGCGGGAACTACGAGCAGTACTTC	CATGTSGNYEQYF
.	TRBV6-5	.	TRBJ2-5	TGTGCCAGCAGCCGATCCAGGGCACAAGAGACCCAGTACTTC	CASSRSRAQETQYF
.	TRBV7-2	.	TRBJ2-3	TGTGCCAGCAGCTTAGACGCGGGGAGGGATACGCAGTATTTT	CASSLDAGRDTQYF
.	TRBV5-1	.	TRBJ2-1	TGCGCCAGCAGCCTGGCCGACAGCTCCTACAATGAGCAGTTCTTC	CASSLADSSYNEQFF
.	TRBV5-5	.	TRBJ1-1	TGTGCCAGCAGCTTGAGGGGCGGGGGGTACGCCAACACTGAAGCTTTCTTT	CASSLRGGGYANTEAFF
TRBD2	TRBV27	.	TRBJ2-7	TGTGCCAGCAGTTTACTTGCGGGGGCCTACGAGCAGTACTTC	CASSLLAGAYEQYF
.	TRBV7-9	.	TRBJ2-7	TGTGCCAGCAGCCTAAGACTAGGCTACGAGCAGTACTTC	CASSLRLGYEQYF
TRBD1	TRBV25-1	.	TRBJ2-5	TGTGCCAGCAGTGAATCCGGACAGGGCCTAGAGACCCAGTACTTC	CASSESGQGLETQYF
TRBD1	TRBV19	.	TRBJ1-4	TGTGCCAGTAGGACGACAGGGGCCCATAATGAAAAACTGTTTTTT	CASRTTGAHNEKLFF
.	TRBV21-1	.	TRBJ2-2	TGTGCCAGCCTGCCAGAGGCGGTGAACACCGGGGAGCTGTTTTTT	CASLPEAVNTGELFF
.	TRBV4-1	.	TRBJ2-1	TGCGCCAGCAGCCAACCTACCCCATACAATGAGCAGTTCTTC	CASSQPTPYNEQFF
TRBD1	TRBV5-1	.	TRBJ2-1	TGCGCCAGCAGCTTGGGGACAGGGGGATACAATGAGCAGTTCTTC	CASSLGTGGYNEQFF
.	TRBV27	.	TRBJ2-2	TGTGCCAGCAGCTCGACTCGGGGGGCAGGGACCATAGGCACCGGGGAGCTGTTTTTT	CASSSTRGAGTIGTGELFF
.	TRBV7-8	.	TRBJ2-1	TGTGCCAGCAGCTTTCAGCGGAGGAACAATGAGCAGTTCTTC	CASSFQRRNNEQFF
TRBD1	TRBV5-1	.	TRBJ2-7	TGCGCCAGCAGCGATCGGGACAGGGGCCTCTACGAGCAGTACTTC	CASSDRDRGLYEQYF
TRBD2	TRBV27	.	TRBJ2-7	TGTGCCAGCAGTTTAGATACTAGCGGATACTACGAGCAGTACTTC	CASSLDTSGYYEQYF
.	TRBV6-5	.	TRBJ1-1	TGTGCCAGCAGTCTACAGGGTTTTTGGACTGAAGCTTTCTTT	CASSLQGFWTEAFF
TRBD1	TRBV5-1	once	TRBJ1-1	TGCGCCAGCAAACAGGGGGCTGGGAACACTGAAGCTTTCTTT	CASKQGAGNTEAFF
.	TRBV4-1	.	TRBJ1-5	TGCGCCAGCAGCCGGGACTGGAAGCAGCCCCAGCATTTT	CASSRDWKQPQHF
.	TRBV10-3	.	TRBJ2-7	TGTGCCATCAGTGAGGCCGGAAGGGGGGGCTACGAGCAGTACTTC	CAISEAGRGGYEQYF
.	TRBV5-1	.	TRBJ2-1	TGCGCCAGCAGCTTTTCGGTTTCTAATGAGCAGTTCTTC	CASSFSVSNEQFF
TRBD1	TRBV2	few	TRBJ2-7	TGTGCCAGCAGTGATGACAGGGCCCAGGTAAATCAGTACTTC	CASSDDRAQVNQYF
TRBD2	TRBV9	once	TRBJ2-2	TGTGCCAGCAGCCCTAGCGGGGCAGACACCGGGGAGCTGTTTTTT	CASSPSGADTGELFF
.	TRBV7-7	.	TRBJ2-5	TGTGCTAGCAGCCAGGACAACCAAGAGACCCAGTACTTC	CASSQDNQETQYF
TRBD1	TRBV2	.	TRBJ1-6	TGTGCCAGCAGTGATTCCGACAGGGGCAGGCATTCACCCCTCCACTTT	CASSDSDRGRHSPLHF
.	TRBV10-3	few	TRBJ2-1	TGTGCCATCAGTGACGTTGCAGCCCGGGTCGGCAATGAGCAGTTCTTC	CAISDVAARVGNEQFF
TRBD2	TRBV28	.	TRBJ2-5	TGTGCCAGCAGTTTACTAGCGGGGGGGCGGGAGACCCAGTACTTC	CASSLLAGGRETQYF
TRBD1	TRBV18	.	TRBJ1-5	TGTGCCAGCTCACCTCGGGACAGAAATAGCAATCAGCCCCAGCATTTT	CASSPRDRNSNQPQHF
.	TRBV2	.	TRBJ1-3	TGTGCCAGCAGTGTACTCGCGTCTGGAAACACCATATATTTT	CASSVLASGNTIYF
.	TRBV6-4	.	TRBJ1-6	TGTGCCAGCAGTGTTACAGGGAGTAATTCACCCCTCCACTTT	CASSVTGSNSPLHF
.	TRBV16	.	TRBJ1-6	TGTGCCACTGAAGGGGGGGGCTATAATTCACCCCTCCACTTT	CATEGGGYNSPLHF
TRBD2	TRBV30	few	TRBJ2-3	TGTGCCTGGAGTGGACCTGGCGGGAGGCCCGCTACGCAGTATTTT	CAWSGPGGRPATQYF
TRBD2	TRBV25-1	few	TRBJ2-7	TGTGCCAGCAGCGAAAACCCGGGACTAGGGTACGAGCAGTACTTC	CASSENPGLGYEQYF